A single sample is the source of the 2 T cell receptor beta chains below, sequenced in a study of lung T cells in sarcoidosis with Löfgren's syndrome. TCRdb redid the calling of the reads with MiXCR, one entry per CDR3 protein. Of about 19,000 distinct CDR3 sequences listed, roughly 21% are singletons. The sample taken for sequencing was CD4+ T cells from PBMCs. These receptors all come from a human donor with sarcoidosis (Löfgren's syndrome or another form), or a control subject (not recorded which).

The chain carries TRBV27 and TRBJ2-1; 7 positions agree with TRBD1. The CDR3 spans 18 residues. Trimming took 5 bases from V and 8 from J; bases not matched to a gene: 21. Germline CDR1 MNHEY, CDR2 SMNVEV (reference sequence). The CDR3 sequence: CASSVFPPHRTGKDEQFF. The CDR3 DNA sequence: TGTGCCAGCAGTGTATTTCCCCCCCACCGGACAGGAAAGGATGAGCAGTTCTTC.

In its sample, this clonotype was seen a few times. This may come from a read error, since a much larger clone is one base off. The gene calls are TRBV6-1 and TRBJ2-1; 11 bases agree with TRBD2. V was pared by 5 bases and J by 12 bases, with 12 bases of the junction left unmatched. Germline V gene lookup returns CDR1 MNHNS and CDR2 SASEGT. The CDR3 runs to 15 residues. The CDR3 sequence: CASSKLAGAPGGQFF. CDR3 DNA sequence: TGTGCCAGCAGTAAACTAGCGGGAGCACCTGGGGGGCAGTTCTTC.